These 3 T cell receptor beta chains share one sample of origin, sequenced in a study of blood T cell repertoires in COVID-19. Clones were sequenced by immunoSEQ multiplex PCR, and TCRdb holds only the in-frame ones, with some missing. The table has 35,000 to 50,000 clones, roughly 90% seen once. The sample consisted of peripheral blood. The receptors were sampled from a middle-aged man with active COVID-19.

The chain combines TRBV3-1 (or the pseudogene TRBV3-2) with TRBJ1-3; perhaps TRBD1 as D (5 bases). The length of the CDR3 is 16 residues. Germline V gene lookup returns CDR1 LGHDT and CDR2 YNNKEL (reference sequence). Trimming stripped 4 bases from V and 0 bases from J, with 13 bases between. The CDR3 sequence is CASSPWGTSSGNTIYF. CDR3 bases: TGTGCCAGCAGCCCCTGGGGCACCAGCTCTGGAAACACCATATATTTT.

V gene TRBV15 combines with J gene TRBJ2-7; the D is unclear. The CDR3 loop spans 13 amino acids. Trimming took 0 bases from V and 5 from J, leaving 8 bases between them. Germline loops: CDR1 LNHNV, CDR2 YYDKDF (reference sequence). Written as DNA, the CDR3 is TGTGCCACCAGCAGAGATAAACAAGACGAGCAGTACTTC. As protein: CATSRDKQDEQYF.

This sequence joins TRBV18 and TRBJ2-2, with 9 bases aligning to TRBD1. CDR3 length equals 17 residues. Germline loops: CDR1 KGHSH, CDR2 LQKENI. Trimming at V came to 6 bases and at J to 1 base, leaving 9 bases not matched to a gene. The CDR3 loop is CASSGQGRSMNTGELFF. The DNA of the CDR3 is TGTGCCAGCTCCGGACAGGGGCGTTCCATGAACACCGGGGAGCTGTTTTTT.